The 4 T cell receptor beta chains presented below share a single source sample, sequenced in a study of OX40 agonist ivuxolimab in advanced cancers. Assay used: immunoSEQ multiplex PCR; TCRdb lists only in-frame clones, some missing. Of 30,000 to 35,000 clones detected, under 80% appear once; the ten largest clones hold approximately 10%. Sequencing was performed on CD4+ or CD8+ T cells sorted from blood, taken in a trial of the OX40 agonist ivuxolimab. Source of these receptors: an adult with an advanced solid tumor such as melanoma, head and neck, liver or kidney cancer.

V and J are TRBV5-1 and TRBJ1-1; D not certain. Germline V gene lookup returns CDR1 SGHRS and CDR2 YFSETQ. This CDR3 is 14 amino acids long. Trimming removed 4 bases from V and 1 base from J, with 11 bases in between. The CDR3 DNA reads as TGCGCCAGCAGCACTGGGCAGCCGAACACTGAAGCTTTCTTT. Protein sequence: CASSTGQPNTEAFF.

The CDR3 reads CARSGWTSGADTNTGELFF. The CDR3 nucleotides read TGTGCCAGAAGCGGATGGACTAGCGGGGCCGATACGAACACCGGGGAGCTGTTTTTT. The rearrangement joins TRBV5-3 to TRBJ2-2; 12 nucleotides line up with TRBD2. TRBV5-3 counts as an open reading frame of uncertain function. The length of the CDR3 is 19 residues. The trim removed 4 bases at V and 0 bases at J, leaving 10 bases unmatched.

The J gene is TRBJ1-5, the V gene TRBV7-9, with a tentative D call TRBD1 (6 bases). CDR3 length: 14 residues. V was clipped by 3 bases and J by 4 bases, with 10 bases between them. CDR1 and CDR2 from the germline V gene are SEHNR and FQNEAQ (reference sequence). DNA for the CDR3: TGTGCCAGCAGCTTGGGGGGCCCGAATCAGCCCCAGCATTTT. Translating it yields CASSLGGPNQPQHF.

The chain uses TRBV5-6 and TRBJ2-4; tentative D call: TRBD1 (8 bases). The V gene's germline CDR1 is SGHDT and CDR2 YYEEEE. The CDR3 runs 12 residues. Trimming took off 2 bases at V and 12 bases at J, with 12 bases between the two ends. The CDR3 bases are TGTGCCAGCAGCTTACAGGGGGGGACTCAGTACTTC. This codes for CASSLQGGTQYF.